This TCR beta chain was sequenced for a study of T-cell memory formation after mild COVID-19. Points from the study as a whole: Clones shrinking from day 15 to 85 showed even CD4/CD8 mixes; later expanders tilted CD4+.

This CDR3 is 15 amino acids long. Trimming removed 5 bases from V and 2 bases from J; junction bases left unmatched: 7. CDR1 is MNHEY, CDR2 SMNVEV, per germline (reference sequence). Details on this clonotype: The target antigen is unknown.

TCRdb used MiXCR to reprocess the 5' RACE reads, holding one entry per CDR3 protein. Of more than 350,000 distinct CDR3 sequences in the sample, 15% to 20% were seen once. Sample: PBMCs or a T cell subset sorted from them (not recorded which). The chain has TRBV27 and TRBJ2-7; 9 bases align to TRBD2. The origin of this receptor is a man younger than 35 who had mild COVID-19 (a few samples of this study predate the infection). Cell type and time point are not known. The CDR3 sequence is CASSLGSGGAYEQYF. In DNA, the CDR3 is TGTGCCAGCAGTCTGGGTAGCGGGGGAGCCTACGAGCAGTACTTC.